The rows below give T cell receptor beta chains drawn from one sample of a study of monozygotic twins with inflammatory bowel disease. TCRdb processed the 5' RACE reads again and assigns one entry to each CDR3 protein, with no DNA. This table holds approximately 380,000 distinct CDR3 sequences. Input material: blood. The receptors here all came from a human donor with ulcerative colitis or Crohn's disease, or a healthy co-twin of an affected twin (not recorded which). Both conserved end residues are part of each CDR3.

CDR3aa: CASTNSVKSEQFF
j_gene: TRBJ2-1
v_gene: TRBV6-2/TRBV6-3

CDR3aa: CASSFWVDPTYEQYF
j_gene: TRBJ2-7
v_gene: TRBV12-3/TRBV12-4

CDR3aa: CASSPGRGLSKNIQYF
j_gene: TRBJ2-4
v_gene: TRBV6-1

CDR3aa: CSVELPRGIQYF
j_gene: TRBJ2-4
v_gene: TRBV29-1

CDR3aa: CASSLVSAMTITIYNEQFF
j_gene: TRBJ2-1
v_gene: TRBV5-1

CDR3aa: CASSSLAGGTSQYF
j_gene: TRBJ2-5
v_gene: TRBV7-9

CDR3aa: CASSLDGANSPLHF
j_gene: TRBJ1-6
v_gene: TRBV5-6

CDR3aa: CASFEQDGGYTF
j_gene: TRBJ1-2
v_gene: TRBV5-1

CDR3aa: CASPPSRARIDNEQFF
j_gene: TRBJ2-1
v_gene: TRBV6-2/TRBV6-3

CDR3aa: CASSLYRKNTGELFF
j_gene: TRBJ2-2
v_gene: TRBV5-1

CDR3aa: CASSLIGTNHEQYF
j_gene: TRBJ2-7
v_gene: TRBV7-9

CDR3aa: CASSPQTKGWPEAFF
j_gene: TRBJ1-1
v_gene: TRBV18

CDR3aa: CASSLSQSSYNEQFF
j_gene: TRBJ2-1
v_gene: TRBV5-1

CDR3aa: CASSSGPGGNTEAFF
j_gene: TRBJ1-1
v_gene: TRBV5-1

CDR3aa: CASSSSGARRYEQYF
j_gene: TRBJ2-7
v_gene: TRBV7-8

CDR3aa: CAREGKQETQYF
j_gene: TRBJ2-5
v_gene: TRBV30

CDR3aa: CASSLGATGGETQYF
j_gene: TRBJ2-5
v_gene: TRBV5-1

CDR3aa: CASSTQPGGSYEQYF
j_gene: TRBJ2-7
v_gene: TRBV7-2

CDR3aa: CSAGPWEQGTDTQYF
j_gene: TRBJ2-3
v_gene: TRBV20-1

CDR3aa: CASRPRGLDTGELFF
j_gene: TRBJ2-2
v_gene: TRBV19

CDR3aa: CSARISGSVTDTQYF
j_gene: TRBJ2-3
v_gene: TRBV20-1

CDR3aa: CASSLVDSQRETQYF
j_gene: TRBJ2-5
v_gene: TRBV5-1

CDR3aa: CSAPTDYNEQFF
j_gene: TRBJ2-1
v_gene: TRBV20-1

CDR3aa: CASSLRIAYEQYF
j_gene: TRBJ2-7
v_gene: TRBV7-9

CDR3aa: CASSQGTSQPHTQYF
j_gene: TRBJ2-3
v_gene: TRBV4-3

CDR3aa: CASSSGVEQPQHF
j_gene: TRBJ1-5
v_gene: TRBV28

CDR3aa: CASSTRTGASSEQFF
j_gene: TRBJ2-1
v_gene: TRBV9

CDR3aa: CASSLEAQGLHQPQHF
j_gene: TRBJ1-5
v_gene: TRBV7-8

CDR3aa: CSATGGIWDGRLNYGYTF
j_gene: TRBJ1-2
v_gene: TRBV20-1

CDR3aa: CASSKVLGEQFF
j_gene: TRBJ2-1
v_gene: TRBV21-1

CDR3aa: CASSQTAVNEKLFF
j_gene: TRBJ1-4
v_gene: TRBV4-1

CDR3aa: CASSQGAGGQETQYF
j_gene: TRBJ2-5
v_gene: TRBV4-1

CDR3aa: CASTYGSENTGELFF
j_gene: TRBJ2-2
v_gene: TRBV6-1

CDR3aa: CASTTGGIYTGELFF
j_gene: TRBJ2-2
v_gene: TRBV11-1

CDR3aa: CASSQASGVEKLFF
j_gene: TRBJ1-4
v_gene: TRBV3-1

CDR3aa: CASSPATPTDTGELFF
j_gene: TRBJ2-2
v_gene: TRBV5-1

CDR3aa: CASSFPGVEVEQFF
j_gene: TRBJ2-1
v_gene: TRBV12-3/TRBV12-4

CDR3aa: CASSFRASGGAIPLGFF
j_gene: TRBJ2-1
v_gene: TRBV7-2

CDR3aa: CASSSSGPKQFF
j_gene: TRBJ2-1
v_gene: TRBV28

CDR3aa: CASRPPGPRFSYNEQFF
j_gene: TRBJ2-1
v_gene: TRBV7-8

CDR3aa: CSARSGLARGFYEQYF
j_gene: TRBJ2-7
v_gene: TRBV20-1

CDR3aa: CASSPGQGIESSYNEQFF
j_gene: TRBJ2-1
v_gene: TRBV5-1

CDR3aa: CASSLYPAGSSYEQYF
j_gene: TRBJ2-7
v_gene: TRBV27

CDR3aa: CASSHPEAGELFF
j_gene: TRBJ2-2
v_gene: TRBV11-3

CDR3aa: CSVGGDTEAFF
j_gene: TRBJ1-1
v_gene: TRBV29-1

CDR3aa: CASSLGQGGAAEAFF
j_gene: TRBJ1-1
v_gene: TRBV3-1

CDR3aa: CASSQTGGVTEAFF
j_gene: TRBJ1-1
v_gene: TRBV28

CDR3aa: CASSLKGLAGGQVKNIQYF
j_gene: TRBJ2-4
v_gene: TRBV11-2

CDR3aa: CSARDRGGAGQPQHF
j_gene: TRBJ1-5
v_gene: TRBV20-1

CDR3aa: CAGSLLPQPQHF
j_gene: TRBJ1-5
v_gene: TRBV12-3/TRBV12-4

CDR3aa: CASSRPRVSNTEAFF
j_gene: TRBJ1-1
v_gene: TRBV6-1

CDR3aa: CASSDDTEAFF
j_gene: TRBJ1-1
v_gene: TRBV25-1

CDR3aa: CASSHQRRGRELFF
j_gene: TRBJ2-2
v_gene: TRBV11-2

CDR3aa: CASSPRGGPDTQYF
j_gene: TRBJ2-3
v_gene: TRBV5-1

CDR3aa: CASSPTAGGGYEQYF
j_gene: TRBJ2-7
v_gene: TRBV9

CDR3aa: CASSIGLAVETQYF
j_gene: TRBJ2-5
v_gene: TRBV5-1

CDR3aa: CSARDGFITEAFF
j_gene: TRBJ1-1
v_gene: TRBV20-1

CDR3aa: CASSLDRGHQEQYF
j_gene: TRBJ2-7
v_gene: TRBV11-3

CDR3aa: CASSRGQASEAFF
j_gene: TRBJ1-1
v_gene: TRBV7-9